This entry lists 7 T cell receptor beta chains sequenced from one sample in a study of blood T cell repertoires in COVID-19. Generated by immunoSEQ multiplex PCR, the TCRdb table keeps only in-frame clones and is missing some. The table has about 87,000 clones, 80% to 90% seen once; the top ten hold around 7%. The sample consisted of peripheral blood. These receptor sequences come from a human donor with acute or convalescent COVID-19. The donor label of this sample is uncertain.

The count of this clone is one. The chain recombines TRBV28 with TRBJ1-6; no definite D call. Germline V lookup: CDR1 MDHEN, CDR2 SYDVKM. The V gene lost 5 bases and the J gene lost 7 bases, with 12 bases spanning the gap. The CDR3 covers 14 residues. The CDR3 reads CASSLLSGNSPLHF. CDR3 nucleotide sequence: TGTGCCAGCAGTCTCTTATCGGGGAATTCACCCCTCCACTTT.

For the CDR3, the DNA is TGTGCCAGCGGTAAGCTCTACGAGCAGTACTTC. Its translation: CASGKLYEQYF. The chain employs TRBV2 and TRBJ2-7, with D hard to call. The CDR3 sequence is 11 residues long. V was clipped by 8 bases and J by 3 bases, with 8 bases between them. Looked up from germline, CDR1 is SNHLY and CDR2 is FYNNEI.

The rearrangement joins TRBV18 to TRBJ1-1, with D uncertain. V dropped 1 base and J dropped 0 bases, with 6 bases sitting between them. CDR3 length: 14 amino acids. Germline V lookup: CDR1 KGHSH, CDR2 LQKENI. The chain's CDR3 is CASSPLALNTEAFF. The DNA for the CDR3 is TGTGCCAGCTCACCACTGGCCTTGAACACTGAAGCTTTCTTT.

CDR3 nucleotides: TGTGCCAGCAGCTTGGGGGGACAGGGGGCCGGTGAAAAACTGTTTTTT. Translated: CASSLGGQGAGEKLFF. This chain links TRBV5-4 with TRBJ1-4, with 12 nucleotides matching TRBD1. Germline V lookup: CDR1 SGHNT, CDR2 YYREEE (reference sequence). Trimming removed 0 bases from V and 7 bases from J; junction bases left unmatched: 4. The CDR3 sequence is 16 residues long.

This CDR3 is CASRSDFLDYEQYF. The CDR3 DNA follows: TGTGCCAGCAGATCGGACTTTCTAGACTACGAGCAGTACTTC. The genes are TRBV5-4 and TRBJ2-7; TRBD2 might be the D (5 bases). There are 14 residues in the CDR3. The germline V and J ends were trimmed by 5 bases and 3 bases, with 15 bases remaining between them. Germline values: CDR1 SGHNT, CDR2 YYREEE (reference sequence).

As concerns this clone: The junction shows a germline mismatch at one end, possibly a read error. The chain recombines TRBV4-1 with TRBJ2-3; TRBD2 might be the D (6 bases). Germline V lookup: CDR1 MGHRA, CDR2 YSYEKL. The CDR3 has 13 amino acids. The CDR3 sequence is CASSQDPLGLVIF. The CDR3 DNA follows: TGCGCCAGCAGCCAAGATCCTTTGGGACTGGTCATATTT.

The CDR3, as DNA: TGTGCCAGCAGTTACTCGACACAAGCTCTTTCCTACGAGCAGTACTTC. This translates into CASSYSTQALSYEQYF. The chain couples TRBV6-2 or TRBV6-3 to TRBJ2-7; D remains unclear. V gave up 0 bases and J gave up 1 base, with 13 bases separating them. Germline-derived CDR1 and CDR2 are MNHEY and SVGEGT. The CDR3 has 16 residues.